The rows below give T cell receptor beta chains drawn from one sample of a study of blood T cells in healthy people across ages. TCRdb analysed the 5' RACE reads with MiXCR anew, one entry per CDR3 protein. Of over a million distinct CDR3 sequences in the sample, 45% are singletons; the top ten hold 15% to 20%. Sequenced input: blood. These receptors came from a woman aged 60-75 years in good health. The CDR3 runs from the conserved cysteine through the conserved F or W. Fields, in order: V gene, D gene, J gene, clone size, CDR3 length, CDR3 DNA, CDR3 protein. D genes are given only for firm matches. Only some rows state a clone size, as once, few, many or a class for expanded clones.

v_gene: TRBV20-1
d_gene: .
j_gene: TRBJ2-7
abundance: .
len: 17
CDR3nt: TGCAGTGCTAGAGATCAGAGGTCCACCCTTAGCTCCTACGAGCAGTACTTC
CDR3aa: CSARDQRSTLSSYEQYF

v_gene: TRBV29-1
d_gene: .
j_gene: TRBJ1-5
abundance: .
len: 13
CDR3nt: TGCAGCGTGGCAGTAGATAGCAATCAGCCCCAGCATTTT
CDR3aa: CSVAVDSNQPQHF

v_gene: TRBV6-5
d_gene: .
j_gene: TRBJ2-7
abundance: few
len: 14
CDR3nt: TGTGCCAGTAAATTCACAGGGACCTCCTACGAGCAGTACTTC
CDR3aa: CASKFTGTSYEQYF

v_gene: TRBV3-1
d_gene: TRBD2
j_gene: TRBJ2-7
abundance: few
len: 15
CDR3nt: TGTGCCAGCAGCCAAGTAGGCGGGAGGTCCCACGAGCAGTACTTC
CDR3aa: CASSQVGGRSHEQYF

v_gene: TRBV28
d_gene: .
j_gene: TRBJ2-3
abundance: .
len: 18
CDR3nt: TGTGCCAGCAGTTTAATCAGGGGACTACGGAGAAAAACAGATACGCAGTATTTT
CDR3aa: CASSLIRGLRRKTDTQYF

v_gene: TRBV20-1
d_gene: .
j_gene: TRBJ2-3
abundance: few
len: 16
CDR3nt: TGCAGTGCCAACAAATTGGGGGGTTCTAGCACAGATACGCAGTATTTT
CDR3aa: CSANKLGGSSTDTQYF

v_gene: TRBV7-2
d_gene: .
j_gene: TRBJ2-1
abundance: many
len: 13
CDR3nt: TGTGCCAGCAGTGTGGTGGGGGGCAATGAGCAGTTCTTC
CDR3aa: CASSVVGGNEQFF

v_gene: TRBV6-1
d_gene: .
j_gene: TRBJ2-1
abundance: .
len: 19
CDR3nt: TGTGCCAGCAGTGAATGGTGGGCGTCCGGGGGCTTCTCCTACAATGAGCAGTTCTTC
CDR3aa: CASSEWWASGGFSYNEQFF

v_gene: TRBV15
d_gene: .
j_gene: TRBJ2-7
abundance: .
len: 14
CDR3nt: TGTGCCACCAGCAGAGACAACAGACCCTACGAGCAGTACTTC
CDR3aa: CATSRDNRPYEQYF

v_gene: TRBV20-1
d_gene: TRBD2
j_gene: TRBJ2-7
abundance: .
len: 15
CDR3nt: TGCAGTGCTACAAGGGACGCGGGGGAGTACTACGAGCAGTACTTC
CDR3aa: CSATRDAGEYYEQYF

v_gene: TRBV20-1
d_gene: TRBD1
j_gene: TRBJ1-6
abundance: .
len: 15
CDR3nt: TGCAGTGCAGAGACCGGGACAGGGGGTTCTGCACCCCTCCACTTT
CDR3aa: CSAETGTGGSAPLHF

v_gene: TRBV12-3/TRBV12-4
d_gene: .
j_gene: TRBJ2-2
abundance: few
len: 16
CDR3nt: TGTGCCAGCAGTTTACGCCTAGAACGTAACACCGGGGAGCTGTTTTTT
CDR3aa: CASSLRLERNTGELFF

v_gene: TRBV12-3/TRBV12-4
d_gene: .
j_gene: TRBJ2-3
abundance: .
len: 13
CDR3nt: TGTGCCAGCAGTTCCCCGGGGGAGCCTCCGGAGTATTTT
CDR3aa: CASSSPGEPPEYF

v_gene: TRBV5-1
d_gene: .
j_gene: TRBJ2-3
abundance: few
len: 16
CDR3nt: TGCGCCAGCAGCTTGGTGGGACAAGCTAGCACAGATACGCAGTATTTT
CDR3aa: CASSLVGQASTDTQYF

v_gene: TRBV7-2
d_gene: .
j_gene: TRBJ1-5
abundance: .
len: 15
CDR3nt: TGTGCCAGCAGCTTAAGCGCAGGGGCCGGACAGCCCCAGCATTTT
CDR3aa: CASSLSAGAGQPQHF

v_gene: TRBV7-9
d_gene: .
j_gene: TRBJ1-2
abundance: few
len: 15
CDR3nt: TGTGCCAGCAGCTTAGAGAGGGGAGCTAACTATGGCTACACCTTC
CDR3aa: CASSLERGANYGYTF

v_gene: TRBV9
d_gene: TRBD1
j_gene: TRBJ2-3
abundance: .
len: 15
CDR3nt: TGTGCCAGCAGCCTCCGTCAGGGGGGCACAGATACGCAGTATTTT
CDR3aa: CASSLRQGGTDTQYF

v_gene: TRBV12-3/TRBV12-4
d_gene: .
j_gene: TRBJ1-1
abundance: .
len: 14
CDR3nt: TGTGCCACCGAGAACAGCGAAATAAGTACTGAAGCTTTCTTT
CDR3aa: CATENSEISTEAFF

v_gene: TRBV7-2
d_gene: TRBD2
j_gene: TRBJ2-5
abundance: .
len: 14
CDR3nt: TGTGCCAGCAGCTCTACGACTAGCGAGGAGACCCAGTACTTC
CDR3aa: CASSSTTSEETQYF

v_gene: TRBV20-1
d_gene: TRBD2
j_gene: TRBJ2-5
abundance: .
len: 14
CDR3nt: TGCAGTGCTCCTTTTGGCGGGAGTGGGGAGACCCAGTACTTC
CDR3aa: CSAPFGGSGETQYF

v_gene: TRBV24-1
d_gene: TRBD2
j_gene: TRBJ2-7
abundance: few
len: 17
CDR3nt: TGTGCCACCAGTGGACCTCTGGGACTAGCGGGAGTCTACGAGCAGTACTTC
CDR3aa: CATSGPLGLAGVYEQYF

v_gene: TRBV6-5
d_gene: TRBD2
j_gene: TRBJ2-3
abundance: .
len: 14
CDR3nt: TGTGCCGCAAAAGGGTCTAGCGGGACGAATACGCAGTATTTT
CDR3aa: CAAKGSSGTNTQYF

v_gene: TRBV20-1
d_gene: .
j_gene: TRBJ2-1
abundance: few
len: 12
CDR3nt: TGCAGTGCTAGACGCAACGACAATGAGCAGTTCTTC
CDR3aa: CSARRNDNEQFF

v_gene: TRBV6-6
d_gene: TRBD1
j_gene: TRBJ2-7
abundance: .
len: 14
CDR3nt: TGTGCCAGCAGTAAACAGGGGGACTCCTACGAGCAGTACTTC
CDR3aa: CASSKQGDSYEQYF

v_gene: TRBV2
d_gene: TRBD2
j_gene: TRBJ2-5
abundance: many
len: 15
CDR3nt: TGTGCCAGCAAGGCGGCTAGCGGGAACCAAGAGACCCAGTACTTC
CDR3aa: CASKAASGNQETQYF

v_gene: TRBV9
d_gene: TRBD2
j_gene: TRBJ2-3
abundance: few
len: 17
CDR3nt: TGTGCCAGCAGCGTAGAGGGCGGGAGGGTGAGCACAGATACGCAGTATTTT
CDR3aa: CASSVEGGRVSTDTQYF

v_gene: TRBV7-7
d_gene: .
j_gene: TRBJ2-5
abundance: .
len: 15
CDR3nt: TGTGCCAGCAGCCTGGGGACACCCCTCCAAGAGACCCAGTACTTC
CDR3aa: CASSLGTPLQETQYF

v_gene: TRBV27
d_gene: TRBD1
j_gene: TRBJ2-1
abundance: .
len: 12
CDR3nt: TGTGCCAGCAGGGACAGGATTGATGAGCAGTTCTTC
CDR3aa: CASRDRIDEQFF

v_gene: TRBV7-2
d_gene: .
j_gene: TRBJ2-1
abundance: .
len: 14
CDR3nt: TGTGCCAGCAGGGGGGGGGGACAGCACAATGAGCAGTTCTTC
CDR3aa: CASRGGGQHNEQFF

v_gene: TRBV15
d_gene: .
j_gene: TRBJ2-7
abundance: few
len: 13
CDR3nt: TGTGCCACCAGCAGAGGGCACGGTTACGAGCAGTACTTC
CDR3aa: CATSRGHGYEQYF

v_gene: TRBV5-1
d_gene: .
j_gene: TRBJ2-7
abundance: .
len: 17
CDR3nt: TGCGCCGGCAGCCCAGGGGGGACAGCTATTAATTCCTACGAGCAGTACTTC
CDR3aa: CAGSPGGTAINSYEQYF

v_gene: TRBV9
d_gene: .
j_gene: TRBJ1-2
abundance: few
len: 18
CDR3nt: TGTGCCAGCAGCCCGAACATCGTTTTGACAGGCTCTAAAGATGGCTACACCTTC
CDR3aa: CASSPNIVLTGSKDGYTF

v_gene: TRBV15
d_gene: .
j_gene: TRBJ2-1
abundance: .
len: 15
CDR3nt: TGTGCCACCAGCAGAGATCCCGTTACCAACAATGAGCAGTTCTTC
CDR3aa: CATSRDPVTNNEQFF

v_gene: TRBV5-1
d_gene: .
j_gene: TRBJ2-3
abundance: few
len: 16
CDR3nt: TGCGCCAGCAGCTTGGAGGTGGGAAGTTTATCAGATACGCAGTATTTT
CDR3aa: CASSLEVGSLSDTQYF

v_gene: TRBV6-2/TRBV6-3
d_gene: TRBD2
j_gene: TRBJ2-1
abundance: .
len: 16
CDR3nt: TGTGCCAGCAGTGCCACCGGCGGGAGATTAAACAATGAGCAGTTCTTC
CDR3aa: CASSATGGRLNNEQFF

v_gene: TRBV5-6
d_gene: .
j_gene: TRBJ2-5
abundance: .
len: 15
CDR3nt: TGTGCCAGCAGCTTTAATCCGGGTACCCAAGAGACCCAGTACTTC
CDR3aa: CASSFNPGTQETQYF

v_gene: TRBV18
d_gene: TRBD1
j_gene: TRBJ2-7
abundance: few
len: 16
CDR3nt: TGTGCCAGCTCACCGCTCCGGGACAGGGGAGATCACGAGCAGTACTTC
CDR3aa: CASSPLRDRGDHEQYF

v_gene: TRBV9
d_gene: .
j_gene: TRBJ2-3
abundance: .
len: 16
CDR3nt: TGTGCCAGCAGCGTCGGAGGTAGCGCTGGCACAGATACGCAGTATTTT
CDR3aa: CASSVGGSAGTDTQYF

v_gene: TRBV28
d_gene: .
j_gene: TRBJ1-2
abundance: .
len: 14
CDR3nt: TGTGCCAGCAGTCCAACAGGGACCCTTAGGGGCTACACCTTC
CDR3aa: CASSPTGTLRGYTF

v_gene: TRBV6-2/TRBV6-3
d_gene: TRBD2
j_gene: TRBJ2-7
abundance: few
len: 16
CDR3nt: TGTGCCAGCACCGGGACTAGCGGGAGACCCACCTACGAGCAGTACTTC
CDR3aa: CASTGTSGRPTYEQYF

v_gene: TRBV4-1
d_gene: .
j_gene: TRBJ1-4
abundance: few
len: 15
CDR3nt: TGCGCCAGCAGCCAAGGACAGGACCAAAATGAAAAACTGTTTTTT
CDR3aa: CASSQGQDQNEKLFF

v_gene: TRBV20-1
d_gene: TRBD2
j_gene: TRBJ2-7
abundance: .
len: 13
CDR3nt: TGCAGTGCGCAGACTAGCGGGATCTACGAGCAGTACTTC
CDR3aa: CSAQTSGIYEQYF

v_gene: TRBV5-1
d_gene: .
j_gene: TRBJ2-7
abundance: .
len: 13
CDR3nt: TGCGCCAGCAGCTTGGGGTTTGGCAACGAGCAGTACTTC
CDR3aa: CASSLGFGNEQYF

v_gene: TRBV30
d_gene: TRBD2
j_gene: TRBJ2-1
abundance: .
len: 16
CDR3nt: TGTGCCTGGGGATCCGGGACTAGCAGTTTTGTAAGGGAGCAGTTCTTC
CDR3aa: CAWGSGTSSFVREQFF

v_gene: TRBV6-2/TRBV6-3
d_gene: .
j_gene: TRBJ2-7
abundance: .
len: 12
CDR3nt: TGTGCCAGCCGAGACCCCGTCGGCGAGCAGTACTTC
CDR3aa: CASRDPVGEQYF